The T cell receptor (beta chain) described here comes from a study of early T cells in non-severe SARS-CoV-2 infection. The ends lost 4 bases at V and 3 bases at J; junction bases unmatched: 5. Germline V CDR1 and CDR2: SGHRS, YFSETQ. CDR3 length: 14 residues. TCRdb passed the 5' RACE reads through MiXCR, listing each CDR3 protein once. The profile shows around 64,000 distinct CDR3 sequences, roughly 10% of them singletons. The TCR originated in an adult who was a healthcare worker with PCR-confirmed SARS-CoV-2 infection or an uninfected control (not recorded which). Sequences were obtained from whole blood. The chain recombines TRBV5-1 with TRBJ1-1; 8 bases are a match to TRBD1. CDR3 nucleotides: TGCGCCAGCAGCCAGATGACAGGGGACACTGAAGCTTTCTTT. Translation gives CASSQMTGDTEAFF.